This entry lists 19 T cell receptor beta chains sequenced from one sample in a study of shared clonotypes between healthy human individuals. Assay used: immunoSEQ multiplex PCR; TCRdb lists only in-frame clones, some missing. The repertoire consists of 1.5 million to 2.5 million clones, with about 95% occurring once and the leading ten covering 1.2%. Selected positively for CCR7 and CD45RO-negative, naive CD8 cells excluded terminally differentiated effector memory CD45RA+ cells. The sample was naive CD8+ T cells sorted from blood. Receptors were obtained from a man between 18 and 35 years old in good health.

The genes are TRBV11-2 and TRBJ2-7; D gene unclear. The CDR3 spans 11 residues. Germline V lookup: CDR1 SGHAT, CDR2 FQNNGV. V shed 3 bases and J shed 7 bases, with 7 bases lying between them. The CDR3 coding sequence is TGTGCCAGCAGCTTTACTACGGAGCAGTACTTC. It specifies CASSFTTEQYF. Full variable domain (remainder filled in from reference TRBV11-2 and TRBJ2-7): EAGVAQSPRYKIIEKRQSVAFWCNPISGHATLYWYQQILGQGPKLLIQFQNNGVVDDSQLPKDRFSAERLKGVDSTLKIQPAKLEDSAVYLCASSFTTEQYFGPGTRLTVT.

V and J are TRBV15 and TRBJ1-6, with unresolved D. The CDR3 has 16 residues. Germline-derived CDR1 and CDR2 are LNHNV and YYDKDF (reference sequence). V gave up 0 bases and J gave up 2 bases, with 8 bases separating them. CDR3 region: CATSRDGPTYNSPLHF. CDR3 sequence (DNA): TGTGCCACCAGCAGAGACGGCCCCACCTATAATTCACCCCTCCACTTT.

This chain joins TRBV4-2 and TRBJ2-3; D gene unclear. The V gene lost 1 base and the J gene lost 5 bases, with 10 bases spanning the gap. The CDR3 is made up of 14 amino acids. The germline CDR1 and CDR2 sequences are LGHNA and YNFKEQ. In DNA, the CDR3 is TGTGCCAGCAGCCAAGGGCTAGAAATAGATACGCAGTATTTT. This encodes CASSQGLEIDTQYF.

The genes are TRBV30 and TRBJ2-1, with D uncertain. This CDR3 spans 13 amino acids. The germline V gene has CDR1 GTSNPN and CDR2 SVGIG (reference sequence). The ends were cut back, 2 bases at V and 4 bases at J, with 9 bases in the middle. CDR3 region: CAWSNTVYNEQFF. The CDR3 DNA is TGTGCCTGGAGTAATACAGTTTACAATGAGCAGTTCTTC.

J is TRBJ2-2 and V is TRBV7-9, with D possibly being TRBD2 (5 bases). Germline V CDR1 and CDR2: SEHNR, FQNEAQ (reference sequence). This CDR3 has 17 amino acids. The V end was cut by 5 bases, the J end by 2 bases, with 18 bases between. CDR3 loop: CASSRIRPEANTGELFF. The CDR3 nucleotides read TGTGCCAGCAGCCGGATCAGGCCGGAGGCCAACACCGGGGAGCTGTTTTTT.

On this clone itself: This specimen includes other DNA sequences encoding the same CDR3. V and J are TRBV6-5 and TRBJ2-2; no firm D call. The CDR3 has 12 amino acids. Germline V gene lookup returns CDR1 MNHEY and CDR2 SVGAGI. The V gene lost 3 bases and the J gene lost 7 bases, with 6 bases spanning the gap. For the CDR3, the DNA is TGTGCCAGCAGTTATGGTGGCGGGGAGCTGTTTTTT. Protein product: CASSYGGGELFF.

The chain carries TRBV9 and TRBJ1-1; D unresolved. CDR3 length: 13 residues. Germline V lookup: CDR1 SGDLS, CDR2 YYNGEE. Trimming pared 0 bases from V and 7 bases from J, leaving 10 bases between. DNA for the CDR3: TGTGCCAGCAGCGTAGAAGGGTGGGGTGAAGCTTTCTTT. Amino acids: CASSVEGWGEAFF.

V and J are TRBV5-4 and TRBJ1-1; the D gene is possibly TRBD1 (6 bases). V was trimmed by 2 bases and J by 1 base, leaving 9 bases between them. CDR1 is SGHNT, CDR2 YYREEE, per germline (reference sequence). This CDR3 is 14 amino acids long. CDR3 residues: CASSFRQENTEAFF. The CDR3 DNA sequence: TGTGCCAGCAGCTTCAGACAGGAGAACACTGAAGCTTTCTTT.

The chain recombines TRBV28 with TRBJ2-2; 9 bases are shared with TRBD1. The CDR3 has 19 amino acids. Germline values: CDR1 MDHEN, CDR2 SYDVKM. Trimming took 5 bases from V and 5 from J; bases not matched to a gene: 18. Here the CDR3 DNA reads TGTGCCAGCAGTGGAATCGTACCCGGGACAGGGACTTGGACCGGGGAGCTGTTTTTT. Residues: CASSGIVPGTGTWTGELFF.

CDR3 amino acids: CATQAGSNTGELFF. CDR3 sequence (DNA): TGTGCCACCCAAGCGGGGTCCAACACCGGGGAGCTGTTTTTT. V is TRBV10-3 and J is TRBJ2-2, with 7 bases fitting TRBD2. This CDR3 spans 14 amino acids. Germline CDR1 and CDR2: ENHRY and SYGVKD. J was trimmed by 2 bases and V by 10 bases; bases with no gene match: 7.

V usage is TRBV9 and J usage is TRBJ2-3; 13 bases fit TRBD2. Germline V gene data show CDR1 as SGDLS and CDR2 as YYNGEE. V dropped 0 bases and J dropped 0; count of bases not matched to a gene: 4. The CDR3 has 18 amino acids. The CDR3 sequence: CASSVEGTSGTSTDTQYF. The CDR3 DNA sequence: TGTGCCAGCAGCGTAGAAGGGACTAGCGGGACTAGCACAGATACGCAGTATTTT. Combining the CDR3 with reference TRBV9 and TRBJ2-3 gives the whole variable domain DSGVTQTPKHLITATGQRVTLRCSPRSGDLSVYWYQQSLDQGLQFLIQYYNGEERAKGNILERFSAQQFPDLHSELNLSSLELGDSALYFCASSVEGTSGTSTDTQYFGPGTRLTVL.

A word on this clone: Other DNA sequences in this sample translate to the same CDR3. The rearrangement joins TRBV11-2 to TRBJ2-3; unclear D gene. This CDR3 contains 14 residues. Looked up from germline, CDR1 is SGHAT and CDR2 is FQNNGV. V dropped 4 bases and J dropped 1 base, with 9 bases sitting between them. The CDR3 here is CASSSPWGTDTQYF. CDR3 DNA: TGTGCCAGCAGCTCTCCCTGGGGCACAGATACGCAGTATTTT.

The CDR3 region has the DNA TGTGCCAGCAGTCCGATGACAGTTTCAGGGGCTATTAACTATGGCTACACCTTC. This codes for CASSPMTVSGAINYGYTF. The V gene is TRBV27, the J gene TRBJ1-2; tentative D call: TRBD1 (6 bases). In germline, CDR1 is MNHEY, CDR2 SMNVEV (reference sequence). The CDR3 loop spans 18 amino acids. V shed 5 bases and J shed 1 base, with 23 bases lying between them.

This clone occurred once. The chain is built from TRBV30 and TRBJ2-7; TRBD1 might be the D (5 bases). The V gene's germline CDR1 is GTSNPN and CDR2 SVGIG (reference sequence). The CDR3 spans 10 residues. The ends were cut back, 6 bases at V and 3 bases at J, with 6 bases in the middle. The CDR3 here is CACDSYEQYF. In nucleotides, the CDR3 is TGTGCCTGTGACAGCTACGAGCAGTACTTC.

The J gene is TRBJ2-1, the V gene TRBV7-8, with 9 bases matching TRBD2. Germline lookup yields CDR1 SGHVS and CDR2 FQNEAQ. This CDR3 has 16 residues. V shed 5 bases and J 6 bases; nucleotides not matched to a gene: 11. CDR3 bases: TGTGCCAGCAGCCTTCTGAGACTAGCGGCGGGCAATGAGCAGTTCTTC. Protein sequence: CASSLLRLAAGNEQFF.

The V gene is TRBV30, the J gene TRBJ2-7, with D possibly TRBD2 on 5 matching bases. There are 14 residues in the CDR3. The V end lost 5 bases, the J end lost 0 bases, and 14 bases lay between the germline ends. Germline assignment: CDR1 GTSNPN and CDR2 SVGIG (reference sequence). The CDR3 DNA follows: TGTGCCTGGGACTACTCGGGGAGCTCCTACGAGCAGTACTTC. Protein sequence: CAWDYSGSSYEQYF. Complete variable domain (other parts from reference TRBV30 and TRBJ2-7): SQTIHQWPATLVQPVGSPLSLECTVEGTSNPNLYWYRQAAGRGLQLLFYSVGIGQISSEVPQNLSASRPQDRQFILSSKKLLLSDSGFYLCAWDYSGSSYEQYFGPGTRLTVT.

In the case of this clone: Other nucleotide sequences from this sample produce the same CDR3. The chain uses TRBV5-6 and TRBJ2-7; D is ambiguous. Germline CDR1 reads SGHDT; CDR2 reads YYEEEE. CDR3 size: 11 residues. Trimming stripped 4 bases from V and 3 bases from J, with 5 bases between. The CDR3 loop is CASSGVYEQYF. The CDR3 DNA reads as TGTGCCAGCAGCGGAGTCTACGAGCAGTACTTC.

Points on this clone: The same CDR3 can be traced to other DNA sequences in this sample. The V gene is TRBV19, the J gene TRBJ2-7; D might be TRBD2 (5 bases). The germline V gene encodes CDR1 LNHDA and CDR2 SQIVND (reference sequence). The V and J ends lost 3 bases and 1 base respectively, with 7 bases between them. CDR3 length: 13 residues. The CDR3 region is CASSIGESYEQYF. The CDR3 nucleotides read TGTGCCAGTAGTATCGGGGAATCCTACGAGCAGTACTTC.

The chain combines TRBV5-4 with TRBJ1-1; 9 bases fit TRBD1. Germline CDR1 SGHNT, CDR2 YYREEE (reference sequence). This CDR3 contains 16 residues. The V and J ends lost 9 bases and 4 bases, in that order; junction bases with no gene match: 16. In nucleotides, the CDR3 is TGTGCCACCGTAGTGTCTGGGACAGGGATATCCACTGAAGCTTTCTTT. Amino acid sequence: CATVVSGTGISTEAFF. The whole variable domain, remainder taken from reference TRBV5-4 and TRBJ1-1, is ETGVTQSPTHLIKTRGQQVTLRCSSQSGHNTVSWYQQALGQGPQFIFQYYREEENGRGNFPPRFSGLQFPNYSSELNVNALELDDSALYLCATVVSGTGISTEAFFGQGTRLTVV.